This TCR beta chain was profiled in a study of PD-L1 blockade in urothelial cancer. Regarding time point: pretreatment peripheral blood. Sequencing used immunoSEQ multiplex PCR; TCRdb keeps in-frame clones, though not all of them. The sample records tens of thousands of clones, just under 85% being singletons. The clonotype comes from a man aged 40-55 years with urothelial cancer. Sequencing used PBMCs, obtained around atezolizumab (anti-PD-L1) treatment.

CDR3 in DNA: TGTGCAAGTCGCTTATATGATGGGGGACTAGCGTACGAGCAGTACTTC. It translates to CASRLYDGGLAYEQYF. This chain connects TRBV12-2 to TRBJ2-7; the D call in the table, TRBD2, was not verified against the DNA. TRBV12-2 has pseudogene status. The CDR3 has 16 amino acids.